These 18 T cell receptor beta chains share one sample of origin, sequenced in a study of CD8+ T cells in alopecia areata. cDNA serving as the sequencing template came from extracted, reverse transcribed RNA. Measured with immunoSEQ multiplex PCR; TCRdb has only the in-frame clones, and not every one. Of 30,000 to 35,000 clones listed, 55% are singletons. What was sequenced was NKG2D-high CD8+ T cells sorted from blood. These receptors were taken from a human donor with alopecia areata.

V is TRBV7-9 and J is TRBJ2-7; TRBD1 is a possible D gene (6 bases). In germline, CDR1 is SEHNR, CDR2 FQNEAQ (reference sequence). Trimming left V 6 bases short and J 4 bases short, with 13 bases between. The CDR3 extends over 13 amino acids. CDR3 amino acids: CASRQGTSYEQYF. The CDR3 DNA follows: TGTGCCAGCAGACAGGGAACCTCTTACGAGCAGTACTTC.

J is TRBJ2-5 and V is TRBV28; 9 nucleotides match TRBD1. V gave up 8 bases and J gave up 5 bases; unmatched junction bases: 12. This CDR3 has 15 residues. CDR1 is MDHEN and CDR2 is SYDVKM in the germline V gene. The CDR3 loop is CASRPLRDREETQYF. The CDR3 DNA is TGTGCCAGCCGACCCCTGAGGGACAGGGAGGAGACCCAGTACTTC.

This chain connects TRBV19 to TRBJ2-5; D is undetermined. The CDR3 has 15 amino acids. The germline V gene encodes CDR1 LNHDA and CDR2 SQIVND (reference sequence). V was pared by 6 bases and J by 0 bases, with 14 bases between. The CDR3 nucleotides are TGTGCCAGTAGGGAAGGGCACTGGTACCAAGAGACCCAGTACTTC. Its protein is CASREGHWYQETQYF.

This chain connects TRBV4-1 to TRBJ2-3; no clear D gene. Germline V gene lookup returns CDR1 MGHRA and CDR2 YSYEKL. CDR3 length equals 15 residues. V lost 1 base and J 6 bases, leaving 14 bases between the germline ends. The CDR3 DNA follows: TGCGCCAGCAGCCAAGTCTCCCGGAGTGGGGATACGCAGTATTTT. Encoded protein: CASSQVSRSGDTQYF.

The chain combines TRBV15 with TRBJ2-5; the D is unclear. The CDR3 extends over 15 amino acids. Germline V gene data show CDR1 as LNHNV and CDR2 as YYDKDF (reference sequence). Trimming removed 0 bases from V and 2 bases from J, with 10 bases in between. In DNA form, the CDR3 reads TGTGCCACCAGCAGAGATTTGAGTAAGCAAGAGACCCAGTACTTC. Translated: CATSRDLSKQETQYF.

The V call is TRBV27, the J call TRBJ2-1; D unclear. Germline V CDR1 and CDR2: MNHEY, SMNVEV (reference sequence). Trimming pared 3 bases from V and 10 bases from J, leaving 16 bases between. This CDR3 spans 14 amino acids. CDR3 nucleotide sequence: TGTGCCAGCAGTTTTCTAGTAAAGGCATGGGAGCAGTTCTTC. Translation gives CASSFLVKAWEQFF.

This chain connects TRBV4-1 to TRBJ1-2; TRBD1 might be the D (6 bases). The CDR3 consists of 17 residues. The V end lost 0 bases, the J end lost 2 bases, and 16 bases lay between the germline ends. Germline CDR1 reads MGHRA; CDR2 reads YSYEKL. CDR3: CASSQDGGGPSNYGYTF. The CDR3 region has the DNA TGCGCCAGCAGCCAAGATGGGGGGGGCCCTTCGAACTATGGCTACACCTTC.

This rearrangement joins TRBV6-6 to TRBJ2-7; a possible D gene is TRBD2 (5 bases). In germline, CDR1 is MNHNY, CDR2 SVGAGI (reference sequence). Trimming took off 2 bases at V and 2 bases at J, with 10 bases between the two ends. The CDR3 runs to 14 residues. The CDR3 region has the DNA TGTGCCAGCAGTTACCAAGCCGGGACCTACGAGCAGTACTTC. Protein: CASSYQAGTYEQYF.

The chain links TRBV7-9 to TRBJ2-7; D perhaps matches TRBD1 (5 bases). Trimming stripped 1 base from V and 5 bases from J, with 9 bases between. There are 13 residues in the CDR3. Germline V gene data show CDR1 as SEHNR and CDR2 as FQNEAQ (reference sequence). Here the CDR3 DNA reads TGTGCCAGCAGCTTAGTGCTCAGGGACGAGCAGTACTTC. As protein: CASSLVLRDEQYF.

A few counts support this clone. The rearrangement joins TRBV29-1 to TRBJ2-3; D is uncertain. The CDR3 has 11 residues. Looked up from germline, CDR1 is SQVTM and CDR2 is ANQGSEA. With 5 bases removed from V and 1 base from J, the gap between germline ends came to 4 bases. The chain's CDR3 is CSVLGTDTQYF. The CDR3 DNA sequence: TGCAGCGTTTTGGGCACAGATACGCAGTATTTT.

V is TRBV28 and J is TRBJ2-7; weak D call: TRBD2 (5 bases). The V end lost 4 bases, the J end lost 10 bases, and 11 bases lay between the germline ends. Per germline, CDR1 MDHEN and CDR2 SYDVKM. This CDR3 has 11 amino acids. The CDR3 spells CASSSERNQYF. The CDR3 coding sequence is TGTGCCAGCAGTTCGGAGCGGAATCAGTACTTC.

The J gene is TRBJ2-2, the V gene TRBV7-8; possible D gene TRBD1, 6 bases. V was shortened by 8 bases and J by 0 bases, with 13 bases between the two germline ends. The CDR3 spans 15 residues. Germline-derived CDR1 and CDR2 are SGHVS and FQNEAQ. CDR3 bases: TGTGCCAGCCTACAGGGCACATCGAACACCGGGGAGCTGTTTTTT. This encodes CASLQGTSNTGELFF. Based on the CDR3 plus reference TRBV7-8 and TRBJ2-2, the full variable domain is GAGVSQSPRYKVAKRGQDVALRCDPISGHVSLFWYQQALGQGPEFLTYFQNEAQLDKSGLPSDRFFAERPEGSVSTLKIQRTQQEDSAVYLCASLQGTSNTGELFFGEGSRLTVL.

The V gene is TRBV4-3, the J gene TRBJ2-2, with TRBD2 matching over 12 bases. This CDR3 has 19 amino acids. Germline V CDR1 and CDR2: LGHNA, YSLEER. Trimming at V came to 3 bases and at J to 5 bases, leaving 13 bases not matched to a gene. The CDR3 spells CASSHRTSSGRAYTGELFF. DNA for the CDR3: TGCGCCAGCAGCCACCGAACGTCTAGCGGGAGGGCCTATACCGGGGAGCTGTTTTTT.

The J gene is TRBJ2-7, the V gene TRBV7-2; D remains ambiguous. The CDR3 sequence is 12 residues long. Germline V CDR1 and CDR2: SGHTA, FQGNSA. The V gene lost 4 bases and the J gene lost 3 bases, with 7 bases spanning the gap. This CDR3 reads CASSSSVYEQYF. The CDR3 DNA reads TGTGCCAGCAGCTCGTCGGTCTACGAGCAGTACTTC.

This clone was counted only a few times. This chain links TRBV10-3 with TRBJ2-7; D not resolved. CDR3 size: 14 residues. Trimming removed 4 bases at V and 3 bases at J, with 13 bases between. Germline CDR1 ENHRY, CDR2 SYGVKD. In DNA form, the CDR3 reads TGTGCCATCAGTGTAGAGAATATGGGCTACGAGCAGTACTTC. It codes for CAISVENMGYEQYF.

This clone showed up just a few times. This sequence joins TRBV29-1 and TRBJ2-2; D might be TRBD1 or TRBD2, each matching 5 bases. Trimming shortened V by 4 bases and J by 8 bases, and 14 bases separated the two germline ends. This CDR3 has 13 residues. Germline V gene data show CDR1 as SQVTM and CDR2 as ANQGSEA. The CDR3 loop reads CSVAGLAVGELFF. The CDR3 DNA sequence: TGCAGCGTTGCGGGGCTAGCTGTTGGGGAGCTGTTTTTT.

The sample holds one count of this clone. The chain joins TRBV19 to TRBJ2-7; perhaps TRBD1 as D (5 bases). Germline CDR1 is LNHDA and CDR2 is SQIVND (reference sequence). This CDR3 has 13 amino acids. Trimming cost V 5 bases and J 4 bases, with 12 bases left between them. The CDR3 DNA is TGTGCCAGTAGTTGGGGCGCGGAGTACGAGCAGTACTTC. It yields the protein CASSWGAEYEQYF.

The chain carries TRBV7-2 and TRBJ2-2, with 8 positions matching TRBD1. The V and J ends lost 3 bases and 5 bases, in that order; junction bases with no gene match: 8. The germline gives CDR1 SGHTA, CDR2 FQGNSA. The CDR3 is 16 amino acids. The CDR3 nucleotides are TGTGCCAGCAGCTTCAACCGGGACAGGAGAACCGGGGAGCTGTTTTTT. This translates into CASSFNRDRRTGELFF.